This T cell receptor (beta chain) was sequenced during a study of T cell responses to AZD1222 COVID-19 vaccine. Overall study results and limits: Repertoires were obtained solely post-peak T cell response. Clonal diversity was possibly underestimated, and the donors were mostly white British, with more females. Only five or six AZD1222 recipients were seropositive at baseline. Targeting of unmutated variant regions was reportedly seen in nearly half of spike-specific TCRs.

A note on this clone: The antigen remains unidentified.

Libraries were prepared by immunoSEQ multiplex PCR; TCRdb keeps only in-frame clonotypes and omits some of them. The sample shows 75,000 to 100,000 clones, roughly 90% of them seen only once. CDR1 and CDR2 from the germline V gene are LNHDA and SQIVND (reference sequence). Trimming shortened V by 9 bases and J by 0 bases, and 12 bases separated the two germline ends. This CDR3 contains 15 residues. Specimen: peripheral blood, collected on day 0 of AZD1222 vaccination. The chain is built from TRBV19 and TRBJ1-6, with D perhaps TRBD1 (5 bases). The receptor was derived from an adult in good health. CDR3 nucleotides: TGTGCCAGAAGACAGAGAGGCTCCTATAATTCACCCCTCCACTTT. It specifies CARRQRGSYNSPLHF.